A selection of T cell receptor beta chains follows, all from one sample in a study of CD4 T cells in relation to SARS-CoV-2 and coronaviruses. Here immunoSEQ multiplex PCR was the method, and the copy in TCRdb shows in-frame clones only, minus some. This table holds tens of thousands of clones, more than 75% found once. The antigens these receptors bind are not known. Material for sequencing was CD4+ T cells from PBMCs, cultured in vitro. These receptors all come from a human donor in good health. The conserved cysteine and the conserved F or W are not part of the CDR3 here.

j_gene: TRBJ2-1; v_gene: TRBV7-9; CDR3aa: ASSLDPFRDAGDEQF
j_gene: TRBJ2-7; v_gene: TRBV21-1; CDR3aa: ASSGTSETYEQY
j_gene: TRBJ1-2; v_gene: TRBV20-1; CDR3aa: STSPRGGYYGYT
j_gene: TRBJ1-3; v_gene: TRBV11-2; CDR3aa: ASSLGDSGNTIY
j_gene: TRBJ1-4; v_gene: TRBV18; CDR3aa: ASSKIEGEKLF
j_gene: TRBJ2-5; v_gene: TRBV7-9; CDR3aa: ATRTSGRNWKETQY
j_gene: TRBJ1-4; v_gene: TRBV11-2; CDR3aa: ASSLSTGGGEKLF
j_gene: TRBJ2-2; v_gene: TRBV18; CDR3aa: ASSPDIRTGELF
j_gene: TRBJ2-3; v_gene: TRBV14; CDR3aa: ASSQSLAATDTQY
j_gene: TRBJ2-5; v_gene: TRBV5-1; CDR3aa: ASSSRQEETQY
j_gene: TRBJ1-5; v_gene: TRBV3-1/TRBV3-2; CDR3aa: ASSQDRATGQPQH
j_gene: TRBJ2-7; v_gene: TRBV4-2; CDR3aa: ASSPSADPYEQY
j_gene: TRBJ2-1; v_gene: TRBV2; CDR3aa: ASLGGSSYNEQF
j_gene: TRBJ2-1; v_gene: TRBV4-1; CDR3aa: ASSQDPRLVLQF
j_gene: TRBJ1-5; v_gene: TRBV4-2; CDR3aa: ASSQDTQSNQPQH
j_gene: TRBJ2-2; v_gene: TRBV30; CDR3aa: AWGWTAGDTGELF
j_gene: TRBJ1-1; v_gene: TRBV10-3; CDR3aa: AISELGTEAF
j_gene: TRBJ2-1; v_gene: TRBV29-1; CDR3aa: SVPRLAGYNEQF
j_gene: TRBJ1-5; v_gene: TRBV6-6; CDR3aa: ASSYFRTGGGQPQH
j_gene: TRBJ2-3; v_gene: TRBV25-1; CDR3aa: ASSEQGRTLNTQY
j_gene: TRBJ1-5; v_gene: TRBV24-1; CDR3aa: ATSERHSQPQH
j_gene: TRBJ2-1; v_gene: TRBV5-1; CDR3aa: ASSVAPTVNEQF
j_gene: TRBJ2-5; v_gene: TRBV6-1; CDR3aa: ASSEGRGLAGTETQY
j_gene: TRBJ2-2; v_gene: TRBV21-1; CDR3aa: ASRHHRQGSNPGELF
j_gene: TRBJ2-2; v_gene: TRBV7-8; CDR3aa: ASLSGSRSNTGELF
j_gene: TRBJ1-4; v_gene: TRBV28; CDR3aa: ASSVGGRDEKLF
j_gene: TRBJ2-2; v_gene: TRBV30; CDR3aa: AWSVPSGRASTGELF
j_gene: TRBJ2-7; v_gene: TRBV28; CDR3aa: ASSLLTQGYEQY
j_gene: TRBJ2-1; v_gene: TRBV6-2/TRBV6-3; CDR3aa: ASSYRAEAEQF
j_gene: TRBJ2-1; v_gene: TRBV5-4; CDR3aa: ASSLLSDFYNEQF
j_gene: TRBJ1-1; v_gene: TRBV9; CDR3aa: ASSVGTVGTEAF